The 21 T cell receptor beta chains below come from one sample, sequenced in a study of cytomegalovirus exposure and HLA in healthy donors. The PCR used 60 Vbeta and 13 Jbeta primers. Clones were read by immunoSEQ multiplex PCR, and TCRdb kept only the in-frame ones, dropping some. Recorded for this sample: about 210,000 clones. Sample: PBMCs. These receptors were collected from a woman aged 30 to 39 in good health and CMV-seropositive.

The gene calls are TRBV9 and TRBJ2-7, with D perhaps matching TRBD1 (6 bases). The CDR3 is made up of 14 amino acids. Germline loops: CDR1 SGDLS, CDR2 YYNGEE. V lost 0 bases and J 3 bases, leaving 10 bases between the germline ends. In DNA form, the CDR3 reads TGTGCCAGCAGCGTAGTGTTGGACAGCTACGAGCAGTACTTC. Its protein is CASSVVLDSYEQYF. The full variable domain, its missing parts supplied by reference TRBV9 and TRBJ2-7, is DSGVTQTPKHLITATGQRVTLRCSPRSGDLSVYWYQQSLDQGLQFLIQYYNGEERAKGNILERFSAQQFPDLHSELNLSSLELGDSALYFCASSVVLDSYEQYFGPGTRLTVT.

This chain joins TRBV4-3 and TRBJ2-1; 8 bases match TRBD2. The length of the CDR3 is 14 residues. V dropped 1 base and J dropped 7; count of bases not matched to a gene: 3. Germline V gene data show CDR1 as LGHNA and CDR2 as YSLEER. The CDR3 DNA is TGCGCCAGCAGCCAAGGGCGGGAGGCAAATGAGCAGTTCTTC. Translated: CASSQGREANEQFF.

J is TRBJ1-2 and V is TRBV25-1, with D maybe TRBD1 (5 bases). The CDR3 has 13 residues. Germline-derived CDR1 and CDR2 are MGHDK and SYGVNS. V lost 2 bases and J lost 4, with 8 bases in between. The CDR3 DNA reads TGTGCCAGCAGTGAAGCAGGGCCCTATGGCTACACCTTC. It codes for CASSEAGPYGYTF.

The CDR3 loop is CASSVAAGTGHNEKLFF. CDR3 DNA: TGTGCCAGCAGCGTAGCTGCAGGGACAGGTCATAATGAAAAACTGTTTTTT. The rearrangement uses TRBV9 and TRBJ1-4; 8 bases map to TRBD1. The CDR3 runs to 17 residues. The germline gives CDR1 SGDLS, CDR2 YYNGEE. Trimming took 0 bases from V and 4 from J; bases not matched to a gene: 8.

The genes are TRBV5-6 and TRBJ2-7; 10 nucleotides line up with TRBD2. The trim removed 0 bases at V and 3 bases at J, leaving 3 bases unmatched. CDR3 length equals 15 residues. In germline, CDR1 is SGHDT, CDR2 YYEEEE. The CDR3 is CASSLGLAGDYEQYF. Written as DNA, the CDR3 is TGTGCCAGCAGCTTGGGCCTAGCGGGAGACTACGAGCAGTACTTC.

The chain couples TRBV19 to TRBJ1-1, with D possibly being TRBD1 (5 bases). Germline V gene lookup returns CDR1 LNHDA and CDR2 SQIVND (reference sequence). Between the trimmed V and J ends, which lost 3 bases and 7 bases, there was a span of 9 bases. This CDR3 has 12 amino acids. This chain's CDR3 is CASSIHRYEAFF. Written as DNA, the CDR3 is TGTGCCAGTAGTATTCACAGGTATGAAGCTTTCTTT.

V and J are TRBV10-2 and TRBJ2-5; 7 bases match TRBD2. The DNA matches TRBJ2-7 better at its end, which makes the J call doubtful. From germline, CDR1 is WSHSY and CDR2 SAAADI. The length of the CDR3 is 13 residues. This CDR3 reads CASSRGGPYEQYF. The DNA of the CDR3 is TGCGCCAGCAGTAGGGGAGGGCCCTACGAGCAGTACTTC.

CDR3 in amino acids: CASRMTGVVTDTQYF. Written as DNA, the CDR3 is TGTGCCAGCAGAATGACAGGGGTAGTCACAGATACGCAGTATTTT. V and J are TRBV6-6 and TRBJ2-3; TRBD1 agrees at 8 bases. Germline lookup yields CDR1 MNHNY and CDR2 SVGAGI (reference sequence). The V segment lost 6 bases and the J segment 2 bases; nucleotides outside the gene matches: 7. The CDR3 has 15 amino acids.

V gene TRBV9 combines with J gene TRBJ1-5; D gene unclear. The germline V and J ends were trimmed by 3 bases and 0 bases, with 10 bases remaining between them. Germline loops: CDR1 SGDLS, CDR2 YYNGEE. This CDR3 spans 15 amino acids. CDR3 sequence reads: CASSATSNSNQPQHF. CDR3 bases: TGTGCCAGCAGCGCGACAAGTAATAGCAATCAGCCCCAGCATTTT.

This chain links TRBV7-9 with TRBJ2-2, with 7 bases identical to TRBD2. CDR3 length equals 15 residues. The trim removed 0 bases at V and 7 bases at J, leaving 5 bases unmatched. From germline, CDR1 is SEHNR and CDR2 FQNEAQ (reference sequence). CDR3 sequence reads: CASSLAGGRIGELFF. DNA of the CDR3: TGTGCCAGCAGCTTAGCGGGAGGGCGAATCGGGGAGCTGTTTTTT.

The J gene is TRBJ2-2, the V gene TRBV9; the match to TRBD1 covers 7 bases. The length of the CDR3 is 17 residues. J was trimmed by 0 bases and V by 0 bases; bases with no gene match: 5. CDR1 and CDR2 (germline): SGDLS, YYNGEE. CDR3 in amino acids: CASSVARDSPNTGELFF. The CDR3 coding sequence is TGTGCCAGCAGCGTAGCTCGGGACAGCCCGAACACCGGGGAGCTGTTTTTT. Supplemented by reference TRBV9 and TRBJ2-2, the full variable domain reads DSGVTQTPKHLITATGQRVTLRCSPRSGDLSVYWYQQSLDQGLQFLIQYYNGEERAKGNILERFSAQQFPDLHSELNLSSLELGDSALYFCASSVARDSPNTGELFFGEGSRLTVL.

This chain uses TRBV2 with TRBJ1-5, with 7 bases identical to TRBD1. Trimming removed 5 bases from V and 7 bases from J; junction bases left unmatched: 11. The germline gives CDR1 SNHLY, CDR2 FYNNEI. The CDR3 sequence is 15 residues long. Written as DNA, the CDR3 is TGTGCCAGCAGTCAGACGACAGGGCGGTTCCAGCCCCAGCATTTT. Protein sequence: CASSQTTGRFQPQHF.

This chain links TRBV4-1 with TRBJ2-7, with TRBD2 matching 10 bases. The CDR3 has 15 residues. The ends lost 4 bases at V and 3 bases at J; junction bases unmatched: 6. The V gene's germline CDR1 is MGHRA and CDR2 YSYEKL. This CDR3 is CASSPWASGSYEQYF. The CDR3 coding sequence is TGCGCCAGCAGCCCCTGGGCTAGCGGGAGCTACGAGCAGTACTTC.

The chain is built from TRBV19 and TRBJ2-7; TRBD1 agrees at 7 bases. The germline CDR1 and CDR2 sequences are LNHDA and SQIVND (reference sequence). The CDR3 covers 13 residues. V gave up 5 bases and J gave up 7 bases; unmatched junction bases: 8. The CDR3 protein is CASSFRDSWEQYF. CDR3 bases: TGTGCCAGTAGTTTCCGGGACAGTTGGGAGCAGTACTTC. The whole variable domain, remainder taken from reference TRBV19 and TRBJ2-7, is DGGITQSPKYLFRKEGQNVTLSCEQNLNHDAMYWYRQDPGQGLRLIYYSQIVNDFQKGDIAEGYSVSREKKESFPLTVTSAQKNPTAFYLCASSFRDSWEQYFGPGTRLTVT.

This chain joins TRBV10-2 and TRBJ2-1; possibly TRBD2 for D (5 bases). Germline V CDR1 and CDR2: WSHSY, SAAADI. With 3 bases removed from V and 10 bases from J, the gap between germline ends came to 10 bases. This CDR3 is 12 amino acids long. CDR3 residues: CASSEGRGEQFF. The CDR3 nucleotides read TGCGCCAGCAGTGAAGGAAGAGGGGAGCAGTTCTTC.

The chain recombines TRBV5-8 with TRBJ1-6; 8 nucleotides match TRBD1. With 0 bases clipped from V and 8 bases from J, the junction kept 4 bases outside the gene matches. The CDR3 runs 15 residues. Germline V gives CDR1 SGHTS, CDR2 YDEGEE. The DNA for the CDR3 is TGTGCCAGCAGCTTGGTGACAGGGGCTTATTCACCCCTCCACTTT. It encodes CASSLVTGAYSPLHF.

The chain recombines TRBV19 with TRBJ2-7; possible D gene TRBD2, 6 bases. The V end was cut by 5 bases, the J end by 0 bases, with 14 bases between. This CDR3 is built from 15 residues. The germline V gene has CDR1 LNHDA and CDR2 SQIVND (reference sequence). CDR3 loop: CASSLSRDGSYEQYF. The DNA of the CDR3 is TGTGCCAGTAGTCTGTCGCGGGATGGCTCCTACGAGCAGTACTTC.

The chain links TRBV11-2 to TRBJ2-7; D gene uncertain. V was cut by 4 bases and J by 5 bases, with 18 bases left in between. This CDR3 has 15 residues. Germline lookup yields CDR1 SGHAT and CDR2 FQNNGV. CDR3 coding DNA: TGTGCCAGCAGCTCTCCTTCCCCCCCCGTTAACGAGCAGTACTTC. The encoded protein is CASSSPSPPVNEQYF.

This chain uses TRBV15 with TRBJ1-3; D remains ambiguous. V was clipped by 0 bases and J by 0 bases, with 15 bases between them. CDR3 length: 18 amino acids. The V gene's germline CDR1 is LNHNV and CDR2 YYDKDF (reference sequence). CDR3 DNA sequence: TGTGCCACCAGCAGAGATCCGTGGCTGGACTACTCTGGAAACACCATATATTTT. This sequence encodes CATSRDPWLDYSGNTIYF.

This chain links TRBV19 with TRBJ1-2; D ambiguous. The CDR3 totals 14 residues. Germline V CDR1 and CDR2: LNHDA, SQIVND (reference sequence). Trimming took off 7 bases at V and 9 bases at J, with 21 bases between the two ends. The CDR3 protein is CASNGPMRRPSYTF. CDR3 sequence (DNA): TGTGCCAGTAATGGCCCTATGCGGCGGCCGAGCTACACCTTC.

The chain joins TRBV6-1 to TRBJ1-5, with TRBD1 matching over 10 bases. This CDR3 spans 14 amino acids. In germline, CDR1 is MNHNS, CDR2 SASEGT. The junction had 6 bases not matched to a gene; V was cut back by 6 bases and J by 7 bases. The CDR3 loop is CASRSGQGQQPQHF. CDR3 in DNA: TGTGCCAGCAGGTCGGGACAGGGGCAACAGCCCCAGCATTTT.